This T cell receptor (beta chain) comes out of a study of blood T cell repertoires in COVID-19. Study-wide background: Material from acute and convalescent COVID-19 was sourced from the United States, Italy and Spain. The analysed material was cDNA or gDNA that came from T cells, B-cell-depleted T cells, or PBMCs.

This CDR3 has 15 amino acids. The V gene's germline CDR1 is SGHTA and CDR2 FQGTGA. With 2 bases removed from V and 7 bases from J, the gap between germline ends came to 12 bases. Original processing methods: Quantification of nucleated cells was approximated via reference gene primer amplification. Only in-frame clones appear in the TCRdb table, and some are missing; sequencing was by immunoSEQ multiplex PCR. D and trimming were read from the DNA, whereas the V and J calls and clone size are those reported in that table. Of some 200,000 clones detected, around 84% appear once; the ten largest clones hold less than 4.5%.

Material: peripheral blood. The chain is built from TRBV7-3 and TRBJ1-6; no clear D. This receptor was taken from a man aged 50 to 59 with acute or convalescent COVID-19. The CDR3 DNA reads as TGTGCCAGCAGCTTATCGTCACGAGGGAATTCACCCCTCCACTTT. Protein: CASSLSSRGNSPLHF.